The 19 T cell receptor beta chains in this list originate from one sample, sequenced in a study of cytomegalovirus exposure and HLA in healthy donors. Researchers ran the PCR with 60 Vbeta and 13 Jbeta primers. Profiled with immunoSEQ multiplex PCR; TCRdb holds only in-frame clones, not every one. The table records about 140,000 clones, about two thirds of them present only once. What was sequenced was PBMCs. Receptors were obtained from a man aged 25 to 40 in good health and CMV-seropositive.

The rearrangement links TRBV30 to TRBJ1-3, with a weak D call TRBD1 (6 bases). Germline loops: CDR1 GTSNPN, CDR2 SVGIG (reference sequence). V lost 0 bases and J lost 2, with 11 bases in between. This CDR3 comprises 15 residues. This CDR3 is CAWSVLAGAGNTIYF. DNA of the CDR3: TGTGCCTGGAGTGTACTTGCAGGGGCTGGAAACACCATATATTTT.

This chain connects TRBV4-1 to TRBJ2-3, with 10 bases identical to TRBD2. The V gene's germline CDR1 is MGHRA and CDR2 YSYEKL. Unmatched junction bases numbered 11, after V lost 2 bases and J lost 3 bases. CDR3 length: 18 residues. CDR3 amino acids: CASSQTLPSGSFTDTQYF. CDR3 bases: TGCGCCAGCAGCCAAACTTTACCTAGCGGGAGTTTTACAGATACGCAGTATTTT.

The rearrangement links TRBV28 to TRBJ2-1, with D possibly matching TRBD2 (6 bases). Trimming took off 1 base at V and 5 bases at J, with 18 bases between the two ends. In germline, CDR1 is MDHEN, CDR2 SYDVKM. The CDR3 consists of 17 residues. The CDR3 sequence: CASSLSFLASTHNEQFF. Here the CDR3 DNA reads TGTGCCAGCAGTTTATCCTTTCTAGCGAGCACACACAATGAGCAGTTCTTC.

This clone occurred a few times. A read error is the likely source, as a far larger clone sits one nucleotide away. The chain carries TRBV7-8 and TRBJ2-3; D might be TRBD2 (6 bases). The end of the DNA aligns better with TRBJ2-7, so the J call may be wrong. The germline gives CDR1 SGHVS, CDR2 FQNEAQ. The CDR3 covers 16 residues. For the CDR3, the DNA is TGTGCCAGCAGCTTAGAGCGGGTCGGGAACTCCTACGAGCAGTACTTC. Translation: CASSLERVGNSYEQYF.

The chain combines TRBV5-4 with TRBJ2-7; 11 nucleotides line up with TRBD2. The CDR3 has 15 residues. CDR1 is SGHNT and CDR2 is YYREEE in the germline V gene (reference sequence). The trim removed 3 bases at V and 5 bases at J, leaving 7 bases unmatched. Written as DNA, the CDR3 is TGTGCCAGCAGCTCAAATAGGGGACTAGCGGACGAGCAGTACTTC. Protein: CASSSNRGLADEQYF. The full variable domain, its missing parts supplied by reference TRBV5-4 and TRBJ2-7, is ETGVTQSPTHLIKTRGQQVTLRCSSQSGHNTVSWYQQALGQGPQFIFQYYREEENGRGNFPPRFSGLQFPNYSSELNVNALELDDSALYLCASSSNRGLADEQYFGPGTRLTVT.

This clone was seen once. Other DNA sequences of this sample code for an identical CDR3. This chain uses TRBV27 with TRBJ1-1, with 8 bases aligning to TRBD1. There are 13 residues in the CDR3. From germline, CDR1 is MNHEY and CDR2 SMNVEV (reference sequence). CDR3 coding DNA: TGTGCTAGCTCGGACCGGGACAGGCCCGAAGCTTTCTTT. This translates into CASSDRDRPEAFF.

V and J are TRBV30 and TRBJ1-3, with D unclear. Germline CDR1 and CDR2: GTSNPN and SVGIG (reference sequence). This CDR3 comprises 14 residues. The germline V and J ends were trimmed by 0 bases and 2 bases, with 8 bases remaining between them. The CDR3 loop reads CAWSVPSAGNTIYF. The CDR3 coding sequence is TGTGCCTGGAGTGTGCCATCAGCTGGAAACACCATATATTTT.

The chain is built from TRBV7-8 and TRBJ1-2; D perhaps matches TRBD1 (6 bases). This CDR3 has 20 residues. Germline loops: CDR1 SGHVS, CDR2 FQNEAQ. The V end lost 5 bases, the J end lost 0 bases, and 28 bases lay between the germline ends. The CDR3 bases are TGTGCCAGCAGCCCAAGACAGGTCCTACAGCTTAGTAAAGCTAACTATGGCTACACCTTC. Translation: CASSPRQVLQLSKANYGYTF.

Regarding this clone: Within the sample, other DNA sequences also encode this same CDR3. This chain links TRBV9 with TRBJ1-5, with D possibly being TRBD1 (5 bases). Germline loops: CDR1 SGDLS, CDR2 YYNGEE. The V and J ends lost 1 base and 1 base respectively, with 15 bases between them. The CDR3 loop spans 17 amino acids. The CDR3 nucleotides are TGTGCCAGCAGCGTACGTGGGGGGGATAAGAGCAATCAGCCCCAGCATTTT. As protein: CASSVRGGDKSNQPQHF.

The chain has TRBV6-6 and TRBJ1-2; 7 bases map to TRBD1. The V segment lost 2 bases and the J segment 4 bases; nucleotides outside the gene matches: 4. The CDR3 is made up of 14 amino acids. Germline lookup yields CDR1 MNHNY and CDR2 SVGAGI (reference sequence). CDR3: CASSYGQDSYGYTF. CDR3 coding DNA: TGTGCCAGCAGTTACGGACAGGACTCCTATGGCTACACCTTC.

The CDR3 bases are TGTGCCGGCGGGACTAGCGGGACCTACAATGAGCAGTTCTTC. It is translated as CAGGTSGTYNEQFF. The chain carries TRBV30 and TRBJ2-1, with 13 bases matching TRBD2. Germline CDR1 reads GTSNPN; CDR2 reads SVGIG (reference sequence). The CDR3 sequence is 14 residues long. Unmatched junction bases numbered 3, after V lost 8 bases and J lost 2 bases.

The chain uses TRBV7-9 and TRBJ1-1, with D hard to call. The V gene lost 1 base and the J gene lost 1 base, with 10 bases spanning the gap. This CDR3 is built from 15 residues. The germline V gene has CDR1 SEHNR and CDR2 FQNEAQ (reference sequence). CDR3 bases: TGTGCCAGCAGCTTAGATCCGGGAAGGAACACTGAAGCTTTCTTT. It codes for CASSLDPGRNTEAFF.

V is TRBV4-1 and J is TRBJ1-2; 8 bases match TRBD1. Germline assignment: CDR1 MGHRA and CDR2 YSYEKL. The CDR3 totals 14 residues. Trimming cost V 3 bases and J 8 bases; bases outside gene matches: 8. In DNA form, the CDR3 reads TGCGCCAGCAGCCATCCGGACAGGGATCGCGGCTACACCTTC. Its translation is CASSHPDRDRGYTF.

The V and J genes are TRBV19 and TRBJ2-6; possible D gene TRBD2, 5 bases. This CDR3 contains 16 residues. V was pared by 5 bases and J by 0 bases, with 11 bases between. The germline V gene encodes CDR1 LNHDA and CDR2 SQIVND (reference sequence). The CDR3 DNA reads TGTGCCAGTAGTTTAAAGCGGAGCTCTGGGGCCAACGTCCTGACTTTC. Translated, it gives CASSLKRSSGANVLTF.

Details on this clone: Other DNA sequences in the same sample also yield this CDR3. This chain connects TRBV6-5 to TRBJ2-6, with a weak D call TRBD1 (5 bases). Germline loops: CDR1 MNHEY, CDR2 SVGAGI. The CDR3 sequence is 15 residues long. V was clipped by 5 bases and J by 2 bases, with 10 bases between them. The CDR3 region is CASSPSGPGANVLTF. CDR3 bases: TGTGCCAGCAGTCCTTCAGGGCCTGGGGCCAACGTCCTGACTTTC.

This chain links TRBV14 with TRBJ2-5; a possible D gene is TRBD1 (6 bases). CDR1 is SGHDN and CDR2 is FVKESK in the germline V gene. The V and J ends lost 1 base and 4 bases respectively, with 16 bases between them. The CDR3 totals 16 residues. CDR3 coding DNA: TGTGCCAGCAGCCAAGTGGGTCATAACAGGGCAGAGACCCAGTACTTC. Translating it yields CASSQVGHNRAETQYF.

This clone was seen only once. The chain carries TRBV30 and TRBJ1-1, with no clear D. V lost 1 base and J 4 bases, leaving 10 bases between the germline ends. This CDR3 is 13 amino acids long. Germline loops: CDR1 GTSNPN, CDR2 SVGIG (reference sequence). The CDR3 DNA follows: TGTGCCTGGAGTGACAGATCGGCCACTGAAGCTTTCTTT. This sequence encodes CAWSDRSATEAFF.

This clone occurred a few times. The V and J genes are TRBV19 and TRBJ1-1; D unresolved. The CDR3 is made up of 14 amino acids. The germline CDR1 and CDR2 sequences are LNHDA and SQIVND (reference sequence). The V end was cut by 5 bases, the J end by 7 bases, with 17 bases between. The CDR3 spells CASSSGEILIEAFF. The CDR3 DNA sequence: TGTGCCAGTAGTTCCGGAGAGATTCTAATTGAAGCTTTCTTT.

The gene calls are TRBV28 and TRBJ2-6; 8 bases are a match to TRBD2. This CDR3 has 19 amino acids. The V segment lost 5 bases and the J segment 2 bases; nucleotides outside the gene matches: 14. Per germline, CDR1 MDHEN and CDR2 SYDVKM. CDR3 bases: TGTGCCAGCAGTCTGATACTAGCGGTAGGGAGTACTGGGGCCAACGTCCTGACTTTC. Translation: CASSLILAVGSTGANVLTF.